This T cell receptor beta chain was sequenced during a study of shared clonotypes between healthy human individuals (dated by TCRdb to the early 2020s). As for the study more broadly: Two women and three men aged 18 to 49 years were included in the cohort. For each donor, CD4 naive and CD4 memory were each run on three plates, CD8 naive on two plates, and CD8 memory on one plate. The study deeply sequenced blood TCR repertoires of several healthy adults to estimate repertoire size and the extent of clonotype sharing between individuals. Different laboratories and diverse techniques were used to prepare libraries and sequence TCR repertoires, to increase sequencing depth and limit assay-specific biases. Leukapheresis yielded between about 0.9 and 9 billion PBMCs per donor. What the study reported, not specific to this receptor: Sampling was limited to blood, and TCR repertoires in tissue likely differ from TCR repertoires in blood. Even with the large sequencing depth, rarefaction of the sorted-subset datasets indicated that sequencing was incomplete. Naive subsets generally had larger estimated clonotype richness than memory subsets did. Pairwise subsampling indicated that sequencing depth was expected to affect the degree of clonotype sharing among donors. Because the study included only a small number of donors, the genetic and exposure-history diversity represented was limited. Across a few donors, about 5.2% of naive CD4, roughly 3.8% of naive CD8, 2.3% of memory CD4, and over 0.35% of memory CD8 clonotypes were shared. Compared with non-shared clonotypes, clonotypes shared by all four sorted-subset donors had higher generation probabilities.

The donors were healthy, HIV-negative adults with no recently reported acute infections or vaccinations. All donors were Caucasian adults living in Nashville, Tennessee, USA. CD4+ T cells were enriched through magnetic negative selection, after which naive cells were positively selected on CD45RA and the remaining negative fraction served as the memory subset. Blood was obtained by leukapheresis, after which PBMCs were separated by Ficoll-Histopaque density gradient centrifugation and cryopreserved in liquid nitrogen vapor phase. Analytical flow cytometry was used to check the purity and quantity of every magnetically sorted T cell population. Genomic DNA was isolated from every sorted fraction and measured by UV absorbance on a Nanodrop 2000c. V is pared back by 0 bases and J by 6 bases, with 13 bases lying between the germline termini. The cysteine opens and the phenylalanine closes a CDR3 of 15 amino acids. The CDR3 DNA has 45 bases and is translated from base 1. CDR1 SGHRS and CDR2 YFSETQ were looked up in the germline V gene.

On this clone itself: Its antigen remains undetermined. Per-base qualities were not stored, and no clone one base away is much larger.

TCR CDR3 regions were amplified from genomic DNA by multiplex PCR using the deep immunoSEQ assay. Genomic DNA extracted from each cell subset was distributed evenly over all wells of several immunoSEQ 96-well plates, and each plate served as one replicate. For sorted subsets, each replicate PCR was loaded with 200 ng genomic DNA, equivalent to 30,000 or so T cell genomes. Purified libraries were quantified with a Qubit 3.0 fluorometer, sized on a Bioanalyzer 2100, and re-quantified with the KAPA Library Quantification kit. A separate single-read 150-cycle Illumina NextSeq 550 flow cell was used to sequence each immunoSEQ 96-well plate. On the study's bioinformatics: Because the immunoSEQ output held only junctional sequences and lacked quality scores, the filtering could not match the filtering applied to full-length reads. To assign V/J genes and CDR3, sequences were annotated using PyIR, a Python wrapper for IgBLAST v1.9, with IMGT germline references. Reads were filtered out if the reads had weak V/J assignments (E-value above 1e-6), no CDR3, stop codons, out-of-frame junctions, or ambiguous translated residues. V3J clonotypes were defined by identical inferred V gene, J gene, and CDR3 amino acid sequence. Percentage overlap between repertoires was computed as shared unique clonotypes divided by the size of the smaller repertoire. Repertoire richness was assessed with RTK rarefaction, the Chao1 estimator, and Recon v2.1 estimates of unobserved clonotypes. Generation probabilities were computed with OLGA for all TCRbeta clonotypes obtained by the gDNA method from several donors. In TCRdb, the immuneACCESS table is reduced to in-frame sequences with V and J assigned. These tables do not hold every clone; where another copy was compared, an unresolved V gene accounts for under half, and the others remain unexplained. V and J calls and clone size are given by that table; D and trimming were obtained from the DNA. The sample has roughly 2 million clones on record, over 85% of them singletons. Of the sample, approximately 0.13% is held by the ten largest clones.

The source of this sequence is a man between 18 and 29 years old in good health. Sequences were obtained from naive CD4+ T cells sorted from blood. The cell subset or site label of this sample denotes: CD45RA+ positively selected. The V and J genes are TRBV5-1 and TRBJ2-4; the D gene assignment is ambiguous. In nucleotides, the sequence is TGCGCCAGCAGCTTGGGGTCCGTGGCTAGAAACATTCAGTACTTC. Translated, it reads CASSLGSVARNIQYF.